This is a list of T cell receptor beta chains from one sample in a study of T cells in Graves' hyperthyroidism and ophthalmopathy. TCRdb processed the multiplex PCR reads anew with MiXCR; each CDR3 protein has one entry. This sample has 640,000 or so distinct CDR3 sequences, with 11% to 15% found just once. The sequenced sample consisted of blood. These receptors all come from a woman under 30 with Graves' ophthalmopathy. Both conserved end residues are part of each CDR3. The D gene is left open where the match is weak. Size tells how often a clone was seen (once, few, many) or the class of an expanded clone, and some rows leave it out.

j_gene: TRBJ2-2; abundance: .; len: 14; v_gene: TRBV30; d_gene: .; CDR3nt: TGTGCCTGGGATATCGGGAGTGGCACCGGGGAGCTGTTTTTT; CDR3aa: CAWDIGSGTGELFF
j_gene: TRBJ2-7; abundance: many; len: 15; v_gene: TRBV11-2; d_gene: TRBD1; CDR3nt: TGTGCCAGCAGCGTGGCGGGTGACAGGGACCACGAGCAGTACTTC; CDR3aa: CASSVAGDRDHEQYF
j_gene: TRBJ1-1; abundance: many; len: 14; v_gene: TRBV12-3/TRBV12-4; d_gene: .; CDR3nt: TGTGCCAGCGGCCGGGACAAGGTAGTAACTGAAGCTTTCTTT; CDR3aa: CASGRDKVVTEAFF
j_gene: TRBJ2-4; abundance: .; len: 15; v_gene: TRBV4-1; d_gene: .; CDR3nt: TGCGCCAGCAGCCAAGTCGCTTCAGGGTATGACATTCAGTACTTC; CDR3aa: CASSQVASGYDIQYF
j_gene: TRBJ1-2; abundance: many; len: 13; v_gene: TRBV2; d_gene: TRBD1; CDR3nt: TGTGCCAGCAGGGACAGGACATCTTATGGCTACACCTTC; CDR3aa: CASRDRTSYGYTF
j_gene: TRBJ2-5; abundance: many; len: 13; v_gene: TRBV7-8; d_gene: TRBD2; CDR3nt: TGTGCCAGCAGCTTTGTTAGCGGGCGGACCCAGTACTTC; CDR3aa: CASSFVSGRTQYF
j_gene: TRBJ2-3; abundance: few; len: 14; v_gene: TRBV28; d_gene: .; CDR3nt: TGTGCCAGCAGTTTTATGGACCCACCTCAAACGCAGTATTTT; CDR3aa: CASSFMDPPQTQYF
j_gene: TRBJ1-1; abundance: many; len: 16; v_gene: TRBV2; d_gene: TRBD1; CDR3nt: TGTGCCAGCCTTTCGACAGGGGGCCCGTCGGACACTGAAGCTTTCTTT; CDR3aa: CASLSTGGPSDTEAFF
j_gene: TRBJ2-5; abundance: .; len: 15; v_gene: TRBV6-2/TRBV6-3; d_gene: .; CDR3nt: TGTGCCAGCAGTCTAACAGCCCTGTACCAAGAGACCCAGTACTTC; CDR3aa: CASSLTALYQETQYF
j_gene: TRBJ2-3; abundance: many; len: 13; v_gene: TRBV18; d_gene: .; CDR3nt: TGTGCCAGCTCACCTCAGCCGAGGGATACGCAGTATTTT; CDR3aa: CASSPQPRDTQYF
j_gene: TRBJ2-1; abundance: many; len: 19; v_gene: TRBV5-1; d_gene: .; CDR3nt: TGCGCCAGCAGCTTGGTTAAGGTCAGGAAGGTATCTTCCTACAATGAGCAGTTCTTC; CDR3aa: CASSLVKVRKVSSYNEQFF
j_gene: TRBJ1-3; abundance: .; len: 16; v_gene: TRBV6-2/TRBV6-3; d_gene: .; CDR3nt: TGTGCCAGCAGTTACCTAGGCCAGAGCTCTGGAAACACCATATATTTT; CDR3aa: CASSYLGQSSGNTIYF
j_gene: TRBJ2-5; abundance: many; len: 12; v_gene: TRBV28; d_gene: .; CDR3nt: TGTGCCAGCAGTTTATCAGCTCGATTACAGTACTTC; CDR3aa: CASSLSARLQYF
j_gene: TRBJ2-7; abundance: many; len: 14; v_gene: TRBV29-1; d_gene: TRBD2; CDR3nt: TGCAGCGTTGATCCTAGCGGGGCCTCCTACGAGCAGTACTTC; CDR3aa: CSVDPSGASYEQYF
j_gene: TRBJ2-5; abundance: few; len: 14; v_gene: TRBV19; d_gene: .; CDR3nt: TGTGCCAGTAGTATATCGGGGGCTGGGGAGACCCAGTACTTC; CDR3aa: CASSISGAGETQYF
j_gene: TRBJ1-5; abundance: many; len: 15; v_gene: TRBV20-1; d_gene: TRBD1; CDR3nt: TGCAGTGCTACGGACAGGACAGGCGGCAATCAGCCCCAGCATTTT; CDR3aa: CSATDRTGGNQPQHF
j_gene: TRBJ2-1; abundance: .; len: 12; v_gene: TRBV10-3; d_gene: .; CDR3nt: TGTGCCATCACCCCGGGGGAAAGGGAGCAGTTCTTC; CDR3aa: CAITPGEREQFF
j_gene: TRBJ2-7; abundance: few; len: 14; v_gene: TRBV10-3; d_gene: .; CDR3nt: TGTGCCACAGCTTCGGGGGTCCAGGCCTACGAGCAGTACTTC; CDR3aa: CATASGVQAYEQYF
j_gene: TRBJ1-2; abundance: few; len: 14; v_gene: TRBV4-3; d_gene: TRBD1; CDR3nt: TGCGCCAGCAGCCAAGCGACAGGGGATTTTGGCTACACCTTC; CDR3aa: CASSQATGDFGYTF
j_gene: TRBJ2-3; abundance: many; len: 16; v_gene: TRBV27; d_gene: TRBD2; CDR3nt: TGTGCCAGCAGTCCGGAGACTAGCGGGGGGCGAGATACGCAGTATTTT; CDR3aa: CASSPETSGGRDTQYF
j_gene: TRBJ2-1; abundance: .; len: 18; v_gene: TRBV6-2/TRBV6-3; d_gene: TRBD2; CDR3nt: TGTGCCAGCAGTTTAGAAGCGGGAGTGTTACTCTCCTACAATGAGCAGTTCTTC; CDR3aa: CASSLEAGVLLSYNEQFF
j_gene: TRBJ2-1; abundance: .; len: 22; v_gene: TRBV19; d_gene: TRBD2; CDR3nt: TGTGCCAGCCTGACCCCCCTATCTAGACTAGCGGGAGGGCCGAAACGGGATAATGAGCAGTTCTTC; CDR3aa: CASLTPLSRLAGGPKRDNEQFF
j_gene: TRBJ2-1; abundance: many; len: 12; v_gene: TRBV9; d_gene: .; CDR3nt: TGTGCCAGCAGCGTAGACGGGGGTGAGCAGTTCTTC; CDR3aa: CASSVDGGEQFF
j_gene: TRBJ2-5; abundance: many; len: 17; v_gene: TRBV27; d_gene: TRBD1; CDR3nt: TGTGCCAGCAGTCCCAACCTCCTAAGGACAGGAGGAGAGACCCAGTACTTC; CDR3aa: CASSPNLLRTGGETQYF
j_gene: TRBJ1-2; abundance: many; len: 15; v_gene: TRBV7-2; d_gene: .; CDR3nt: TGTGCCAGCAGCCCCAGGGAGAAAGCTAACTATGGCTACACCTTC; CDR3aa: CASSPREKANYGYTF
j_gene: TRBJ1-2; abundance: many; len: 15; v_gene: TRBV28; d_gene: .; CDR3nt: TGTGCCAGCAGTTCCACCTTGGACGCCTTCTATGGCTACACCTTC; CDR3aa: CASSSTLDAFYGYTF
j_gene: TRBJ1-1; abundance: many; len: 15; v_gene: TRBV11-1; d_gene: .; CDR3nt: TGTGCCAGCAGCTTACCCGGACAGCGGAGCACTGAAGCTTTCTTT; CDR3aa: CASSLPGQRSTEAFF
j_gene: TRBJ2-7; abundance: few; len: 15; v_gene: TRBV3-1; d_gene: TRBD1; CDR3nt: TGTGCCAGCAGCCAGGTTGGGACAGGATCCTACGAGCAGTACTTC; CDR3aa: CASSQVGTGSYEQYF
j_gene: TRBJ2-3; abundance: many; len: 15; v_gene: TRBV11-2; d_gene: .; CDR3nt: TGTGCCAGCAGTTCACGAGGATTTAGCACAGATACGCAGTATTTT; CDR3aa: CASSSRGFSTDTQYF
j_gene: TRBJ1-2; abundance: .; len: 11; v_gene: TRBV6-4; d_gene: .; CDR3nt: TGTGCCGTAGGGGAGAACTATGGCTACACCTTC; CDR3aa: CAVGENYGYTF
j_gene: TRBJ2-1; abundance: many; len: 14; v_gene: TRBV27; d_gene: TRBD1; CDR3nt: TGTGCCACCACGGACAGGTCGGGGCTATATGAGCAGTTCTTC; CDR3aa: CATTDRSGLYEQFF
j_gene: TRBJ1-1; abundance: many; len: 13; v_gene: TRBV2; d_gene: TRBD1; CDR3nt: TGTGCCAGCAACCAGGGGGACCGCACTGAAGCTTTCTTT; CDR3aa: CASNQGDRTEAFF
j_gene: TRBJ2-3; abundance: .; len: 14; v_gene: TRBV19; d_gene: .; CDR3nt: TGTGCCAGTAGCCGGCCATCAGTAGTGGATACGCAGTATTTT; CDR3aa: CASSRPSVVDTQYF
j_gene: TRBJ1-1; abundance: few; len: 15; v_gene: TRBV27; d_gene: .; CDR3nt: TGTGCCAGCAGTCCCGGGGGGGGCGCTTACACTGAAGCTTTCTTT; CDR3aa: CASSPGGGAYTEAFF
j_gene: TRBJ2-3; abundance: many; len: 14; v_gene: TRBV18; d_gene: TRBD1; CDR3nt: TGTGCCAGCTCACTAGGGACAGCCACAGATACGCAGTATTTT; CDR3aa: CASSLGTATDTQYF
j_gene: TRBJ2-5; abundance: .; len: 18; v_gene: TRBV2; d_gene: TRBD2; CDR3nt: TGTGCCAGCAGTTACGTTGCGGGAGAAAGTTTCGCACAAGGGACCCAGTACTTC; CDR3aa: CASSYVAGESFAQGTQYF
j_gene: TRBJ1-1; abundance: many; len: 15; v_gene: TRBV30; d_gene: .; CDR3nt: TGTGCCTGGAGTCCGCCAGAAAGTGAGAACACTGAAGCTTTCTTT; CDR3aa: CAWSPPESENTEAFF
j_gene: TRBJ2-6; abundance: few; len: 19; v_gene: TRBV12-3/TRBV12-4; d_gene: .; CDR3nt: TGTGCCAGCAGTCGCCCAAACAGGGAAAGAACTTTAGGGGCCAACGTCCTGACTTTC; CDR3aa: CASSRPNRERTLGANVLTF
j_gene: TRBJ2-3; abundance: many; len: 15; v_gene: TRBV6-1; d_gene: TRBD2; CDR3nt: TGTGCCTACTCTAGCGGAGATACTAGCACAGATACGCAGTATTTT; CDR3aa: CAYSSGDTSTDTQYF
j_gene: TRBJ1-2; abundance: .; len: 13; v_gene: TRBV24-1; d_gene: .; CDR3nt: TGTGCCACCGAAGGGGGGCAGGGCTATGGCTACACCTTC; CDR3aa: CATEGGQGYGYTF
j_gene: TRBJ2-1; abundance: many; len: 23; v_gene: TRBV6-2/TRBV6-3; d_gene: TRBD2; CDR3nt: TGTGCCAGCAGTTCGAGGGGGCGCCTGGCGGGAGGGCCGGAACGAGGCTGGAGGAATGAGCAGTTCTTC; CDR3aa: CASSSRGRLAGGPERGWRNEQFF
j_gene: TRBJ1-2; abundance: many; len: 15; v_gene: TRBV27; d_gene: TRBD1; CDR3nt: TGTGCCAGCAGTTTCTTGGGGACAGGGCTAAGGGGCTACACCTTC; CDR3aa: CASSFLGTGLRGYTF
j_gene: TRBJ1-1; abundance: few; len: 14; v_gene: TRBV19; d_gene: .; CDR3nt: TGTGCCAGTACCCTCATCGACCGGAACACTGAAGCTTTCTTT; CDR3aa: CASTLIDRNTEAFF
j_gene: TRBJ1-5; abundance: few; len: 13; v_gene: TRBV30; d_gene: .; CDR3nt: TGTGCCTGGAGTGGTCAGGGGTCCGAGCCCCAGCATTTT; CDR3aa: CAWSGQGSEPQHF
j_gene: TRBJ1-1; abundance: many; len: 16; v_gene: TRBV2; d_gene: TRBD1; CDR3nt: TGTGCCAGCAGGTACGGGACAGGGGGCTTGAACACTGAAGCTTTCTTT; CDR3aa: CASRYGTGGLNTEAFF
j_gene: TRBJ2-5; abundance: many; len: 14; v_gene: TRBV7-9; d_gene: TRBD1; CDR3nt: TGTGCCAGCAGCTCCGGACAGGGCCTAGAGACCCAGTACTTC; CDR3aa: CASSSGQGLETQYF